The 30 T cell receptor beta chains given below trace back to one sample, sequenced in a study of cytomegalovirus exposure and HLA in healthy donors. This PCR relied on a set of 60 Vbeta primers and 13 Jbeta primers. Only in-frame clones appear in the TCRdb table, and some are missing; sequencing was by immunoSEQ multiplex PCR. Of approximately 280,000 clones in the sample, roughly 90% are singletons; the top ten hold roughly 4%. The sequenced material came from PBMCs. The receptors shown here come from a man between 35 and 55 years old in good health and CMV-seropositive.

V is TRBV6-1 and J is TRBJ1-5; D call uncertain. Looked up from germline, CDR1 is MNHNS and CDR2 is SASEGT. V lost 4 bases and J 6 bases, leaving 19 bases between the germline ends. The CDR3 extends over 16 amino acids. The CDR3 DNA reads as TGTGCCAGCAGTGGAGCGTTTGCTCCGGTCTCTCAGCCCCAGCATTTT. Protein: CASSGAFAPVSQPQHF.

This rearrangement joins TRBV28 to TRBJ1-1; TRBD1 is a possible D gene (5 bases). V lost 5 bases to trimming and J lost 4 bases, with 14 bases between them. The CDR3 consists of 14 residues. The germline V gene has CDR1 MDHEN and CDR2 SYDVKM. CDR3 bases: TGTGCCAGCAGTCTCAGGGTCATAGTCACTGAAGCTTTCTTT. As protein: CASSLRVIVTEAFF. The whole variable domain, remainder taken from reference TRBV28 and TRBJ1-1, is DVKVTQSSRYLVKRTGEKVFLECVQDMDHENMFWYRQDPGLGLRLIYFSYDVKMKEKGDIPEGYSVSREKKERFSLILESASTNQTSMYLCASSLRVIVTEAFFGQGTRLTVV.

The CDR3 loop reads CAWTPGGNQPQHF. The CDR3 DNA reads TGTGCCTGGACCCCCGGGGGAAATCAGCCCCAGCATTTT. This rearrangement joins TRBV30 to TRBJ1-5; D perhaps matches TRBD1 (5 bases). The CDR3 is 13 amino acids. The V and J ends lost 4 bases and 4 bases respectively, with 11 bases between them. The germline V gene encodes CDR1 GTSNPN and CDR2 SVGIG (reference sequence).

The rearrangement uses TRBV28 and TRBJ1-1; D uncertain. The ends were cut back, 6 bases at V and 0 bases at J, with 11 bases in the middle. Germline V CDR1 and CDR2: MDHEN, SYDVKM. The CDR3 extends over 14 amino acids. CDR3 DNA sequence: TGTGCCAGCAGGTGGGGAGGGTTGAACACTGAAGCTTTCTTT. This encodes CASRWGGLNTEAFF.

This sequence joins TRBV29-1 and TRBJ2-3, with TRBD2 identical over 11 bases. This CDR3 has 16 residues. Germline loops: CDR1 SQVTM, CDR2 ANQGSEA. V was pared by 6 bases and J by 3 bases, with 11 bases of the junction left unmatched. The CDR3 DNA sequence: TGCAGCGTGGCCACTAGCGGGAGTTGGGTGACAGATACGCAGTATTTT. Its translation: CSVATSGSWVTDTQYF.

The rearrangement uses TRBV13 and TRBJ1-3; D unresolved. The ends were cut back, 5 bases at V and 0 bases at J, with 11 bases in the middle. CDR3 length: 15 residues. CDR1 and CDR2 from the germline V gene are PRHDT and FYEKMQ (reference sequence). CDR3 protein: CASSAEAGSGNTIYF. As DNA, the CDR3 is TGTGCCAGCAGCGCGGAGGCAGGCTCTGGAAACACCATATATTTT.

The V gene is TRBV19, the J gene TRBJ1-3; 8 bases map to TRBD1. Germline CDR1 reads LNHDA; CDR2 reads SQIVND (reference sequence). After removal of 3 bases from V and 0 bases from J, the junction contained 7 bases not matched to a gene. This CDR3 contains 17 residues. The CDR3 loop reads CASSILTGASSGNTIYF. The CDR3 bases are TGTGCCAGTAGTATCCTGACAGGGGCCAGCTCTGGAAACACCATATATTTT. Filled out from reference TRBV19 and TRBJ1-3, the complete variable domain reads DGGITQSPKYLFRKEGQNVTLSCEQNLNHDAMYWYRQDPGQGLRLIYYSQIVNDFQKGDIAEGYSVSREKKESFPLTVTSAQKNPTAFYLCASSILTGASSGNTIYFGEGSWLTVV.

The chain is built from TRBV10-3 and TRBJ2-7, with 7 bases that match TRBD2. CDR1 ENHRY and CDR2 SYGVKD come from the germline V gene. J lost 0 bases, V lost 6 bases, and 5 bases had no gene match. The CDR3 is 14 amino acids. CDR3 sequence: CAIRGGGSSYEQYF. The CDR3 DNA sequence: TGTGCCATCAGGGGGGGAGGGAGCTCCTACGAGCAGTACTTC.

The chain combines TRBV11-2 with TRBJ2-3, with D tentatively TRBD2 (7 bases). This CDR3 comprises 15 residues. Per the germline V gene, CDR1 is SGHAT and CDR2 is FQNNGV. Trimming left V 7 bases short and J 2 bases short, with 16 bases between. The CDR3: CASTKGGAYTDTQYF. The CDR3 DNA reads as TGTGCCAGCACCAAAGGGGGGGCCTACACAGATACGCAGTATTTT.

This chain links TRBV7-3 with TRBJ2-1; 10 positions match TRBD2. The junction had 13 bases not matched to a gene; V was cut back by 6 bases and J by 8 bases. The CDR3 has 16 residues. Germline V gene lookup returns CDR1 SGHTA and CDR2 FQGTGA. CDR3 sequence: CASSIAGGALADEQFF. The CDR3 region has the DNA TGTGCCAGCAGTATAGCGGGGGGAGCTCTTGCGGATGAGCAGTTCTTC.

The rearrangement joins TRBV11-2 to TRBJ2-7, with a possible D match to TRBD2 (6 bases). Germline assignment: CDR1 SGHAT and CDR2 FQNNGV. Trimming pared 5 bases from V and 1 base from J, leaving 15 bases between. The CDR3 extends over 15 amino acids. CDR3 sequence: CASSNRDLSSYEQYF. The CDR3 DNA reads as TGTGCCAGCAGCAACCGGGACTTATCGTCCTACGAGCAGTACTTC.

This chain uses TRBV28 with TRBJ2-7; perhaps TRBD1 as D (5 bases). CDR3 size: 14 residues. Germline CDR1 reads MDHEN; CDR2 reads SYDVKM. The V and J ends lost 3 bases and 2 bases respectively, with 11 bases between them. The CDR3 nucleotides are TGTGCCAGCAGTTTTAGGGGCAGAGCCTACGAGCAGTACTTC. Translated, it gives CASSFRGRAYEQYF.

Worth noting for this clone: Other DNA variants within this sample encode the same CDR3. The J gene is TRBJ2-3, the V gene TRBV5-1, with 9 bases that match TRBD1. The CDR3 loop spans 19 amino acids. V lost 0 bases to trimming and J lost 5 bases; unmatched junction nucleotides: 16. Germline V gene lookup returns CDR1 SGHRS and CDR2 YFSETQ. This CDR3 is CASSLGAGTGSWKGDTQYF. The CDR3, as DNA: TGCGCCAGCAGCTTGGGGGCCGGGACAGGGAGTTGGAAGGGAGATACGCAGTATTTT.

The genes are TRBV28 and TRBJ1-5, with 8 positions matching TRBD1. The CDR3 has 15 amino acids. The germline gives CDR1 MDHEN, CDR2 SYDVKM. J gave up 4 bases and V 6 bases, and 8 bases lay outside the gene matches. CDR3 in amino acids: CASRRGQVLNQPQHF. The DNA for the CDR3 is TGTGCCAGCAGGCGGGGACAGGTTCTAAATCAGCCCCAGCATTTT.

This chain's CDR3 is CASSQVAGGRDEQYF. DNA for the CDR3: TGCGCCAGCAGCCAAGTCGCGGGAGGTAGGGACGAGCAGTACTTC. The gene calls are TRBV4-1 and TRBJ2-7; 8 positions match TRBD2. This CDR3 comprises 15 residues. Germline V lookup: CDR1 MGHRA, CDR2 YSYEKL. The junction had 7 bases not matched to a gene; V was cut back by 1 base and J by 5 bases.

The chain links TRBV28 to TRBJ2-5; D is perhaps TRBD2 (6 bases). The CDR3 is made up of 12 amino acids. The V gene lost 6 bases and the J gene lost 14 bases, with 19 bases spanning the gap. Germline V gives CDR1 MDHEN, CDR2 SYDVKM. The CDR3 sequence: CASRGRVGRPYF. The CDR3 DNA reads TGTGCCAGCAGGGGCCGTGTCGGGAGACCCTACTTC.

The chain recombines TRBV5-6 with TRBJ2-7; 13 positions agree with TRBD2. Germline CDR1 is SGHDT and CDR2 is YYEEEE. The CDR3 length is 16 residues. The V and J ends lost 4 bases and 2 bases, in that order; junction bases with no gene match: 6. This chain's CDR3 is CASSPRLAGGPYEQYF. The CDR3 DNA follows: TGTGCCAGCAGCCCAAGACTAGCGGGAGGTCCCTACGAGCAGTACTTC.

The V call is TRBV7-9, the J call TRBJ2-7; 8 positions match TRBD2. This CDR3 is 15 amino acids long. Germline-derived CDR1 and CDR2 are SEHNR and FQNEAQ (reference sequence). The junction had 10 bases not matched to a gene; V was cut back by 3 bases and J by 6 bases. CDR3 amino acids: CASSLLAGPKGEQYF. CDR3 DNA: TGTGCCAGCAGCTTGTTAGCGGGGCCGAAGGGCGAGCAGTACTTC.

The chain combines TRBV19 with TRBJ2-3; D remains ambiguous. In germline, CDR1 is LNHDA, CDR2 SQIVND (reference sequence). Trimming removed 4 bases from V and 6 bases from J, with 11 bases in between. The CDR3 extends over 13 amino acids. In DNA form, the CDR3 reads TGTGCCAGTAGTAGCACACGGCGGGATACGCAGTATTTT. Translation: CASSSTRRDTQYF.

The table lists this clone with many counts. The J gene is TRBJ2-7, the V gene TRBV21-1; TRBD1 is the table's D call and was not checked against the DNA. TRBV21-1 is a documented pseudogene. The CDR3 length is 20 residues. CDR3 amino acids: CASSKIDRRVRQGFAYEQYF. CDR3 DNA sequence: TGTGCCAGCAGCAAAATAGATCGACGGGTTAGACAGGGGTTCGCCTACGAGCAGTACTTC.

This sequence joins TRBV15 and TRBJ1-4; D possibly corresponds to TRBD1 (5 bases). CDR1 is LNHNV and CDR2 is YYDKDF in the germline V gene (reference sequence). The CDR3 extends over 16 amino acids. Trimming shortened V by 0 bases and J by 6 bases, and 14 bases separated the two germline ends. Here the CDR3 reads CATSRDVGAYDEKLFF. The CDR3 region has the DNA TGTGCCACCAGCAGAGATGTTGGGGCATATGATGAAAAACTGTTTTTT.

The chain recombines TRBV28 with TRBJ1-3; D perhaps matches TRBD1 (5 bases). The V gene lost 3 bases and the J gene lost 0 bases, with 9 bases spanning the gap. The CDR3 runs to 15 residues. Germline values: CDR1 MDHEN, CDR2 SYDVKM. DNA of the CDR3: TGTGCCAGCAGTTTCCCGGGGGGCTCTGGAAACACCATATATTTT. This gives the protein CASSFPGGSGNTIYF.

The chain joins TRBV18 to TRBJ2-7; 12 bases fit TRBD2. The CDR3 contains 16 residues. Germline CDR1 and CDR2: KGHSH and LQKENI. The J segment lost 5 bases and the V segment lost 0 bases, leaving 5 bases of the junction unmatched. CDR3: CASSPPLAGGADEQYF. The CDR3 DNA reads as TGTGCCAGCTCACCACCTCTAGCGGGAGGGGCGGACGAGCAGTACTTC.

The chain employs TRBV4-3 and TRBJ1-1; a possible D gene is TRBD1 (5 bases). V dropped 0 bases and J dropped 4 bases, with 18 bases sitting between them. The germline CDR1 and CDR2 sequences are LGHNA and YSLEER. The CDR3 is 17 residues long. The CDR3, as DNA: TGCGCCAGCAGCCAAGATGTGGCAGGGATAACGACCACTGAAGCTTTCTTT. It specifies CASSQDVAGITTTEAFF.

This rearrangement joins TRBV25-1 to TRBJ2-7; TRBD2 agrees at 13 bases. V gave up 3 bases and J gave up 3 bases; unmatched junction bases: 5. This CDR3 has 16 residues. Germline-derived CDR1 and CDR2 are MGHDK and SYGVNS. The CDR3 protein is CASSEGTSGTFYEQYF. The DNA of the CDR3 is TGTGCCAGCAGTGAGGGGACTAGCGGGACCTTCTACGAGCAGTACTTC.

The J gene is TRBJ2-2, the V gene TRBV13, with 11 nucleotides matching TRBD2. Unmatched junction bases numbered 2, after V lost 0 bases and J lost 5 bases. The CDR3 loop spans 16 amino acids. CDR1 is PRHDT, CDR2 FYEKMQ, per germline (reference sequence). CDR3 in DNA: TGTGCCAGCAGCTTAGGACTAGCGGGAGTTACCGGGGAGCTGTTTTTT. Translated: CASSLGLAGVTGELFF. The entire variable domain, with the rest obtained from reference TRBV13 and TRBJ2-2, is as follows: AAGVIQSPRHLIKEKRETATLKCYPIPRHDTVYWYQQGPGQDPQFLISFYEKMQSDKGSIPDRFSAQQFSDYHSELNMSSLELGDSALYFCASSLGLAGVTGELFFGEGSRLTVL.

The chain is built from TRBV6-1 and TRBJ2-7, with D maybe TRBD2 (5 bases). The CDR3 totals 13 residues. CDR1 and CDR2 (germline): MNHNS, SASEGT. Trimming removed 6 bases from V and 3 bases from J, with 12 bases in between. DNA for the CDR3: TGTGCCAGCAGCCTGGACTGGAACTACGAGCAGTACTTC. Encoded protein: CASSLDWNYEQYF.

This clone was recorded only once. J is TRBJ2-2 and V is TRBV6-5, with 8 nucleotides matching TRBD2. Per germline, CDR1 MNHEY and CDR2 SVGAGI. CDR3 size: 16 residues. The trim removed 0 bases at V and 4 bases at J, leaving 4 bases unmatched. As DNA, the CDR3 is TGTGCCAGCAGTTACTCGCTTAGCGGGATCACCGGGGAGCTGTTTTTT. Translated: CASSYSLSGITGELFF.

The chain recombines TRBV6-5 with TRBJ2-7; D is perhaps TRBD1 (6 bases). Between the trimmed V and J ends, which lost 2 bases and 2 bases, there was a span of 16 bases. The V gene's germline CDR1 is MNHEY and CDR2 SVGAGI. The CDR3 totals 16 residues. The CDR3: CASSYGSGTLTYEQYF. CDR3 DNA sequence: TGTGCCAGCAGTTACGGGTCCGGGACATTGACCTACGAGCAGTACTTC.

The chain couples TRBV7-9 to TRBJ2-2; TRBD1 is a possible D gene (5 bases). Looked up from germline, CDR1 is SEHNR and CDR2 is FQNEAQ (reference sequence). V dropped 5 bases and J dropped 3 bases, with 16 bases sitting between them. The CDR3 sequence is 16 residues long. CDR3 in DNA: TGTGCCAGCAGCCTGGCGGAAACAGGATACACCGGGGAGCTGTTTTTT. Translated, it gives CASSLAETGYTGELFF.